This T cell receptor (beta chain) emerged from a study of PD-1 blockade in classical Hodgkin lymphoma. Study results and caveats: Significant TCR diversity gains by C4D1 occurred in CD4+ but not CD8+ cells.

Libraries were prepared by immunoSEQ multiplex PCR; TCRdb keeps only in-frame clonotypes and omits some of them. The table includes more than 85,000 clones, over 90% detected once. Each patient's relapse followed autologous stem cell transplantation, and brentuximab vedotin exposure varied. This clone has only one observation. The antigen remains unidentified. The germline V gene encodes CDR1 MDHEN and CDR2 SYDVKM. V shed 3 bases and J 2 bases; nucleotides not matched to a gene: 14. The CDR3 has 18 residues. The clonotype originates from a human donor with classical Hodgkin lymphoma. Specimen: peripheral blood mononuclear cells (PBMCs), collected before the second cycle of nivolumab. The chain employs TRBV28 and TRBJ2-7, with 9 bases lining up with TRBD2. CDR3 in amino acids: CASSFPLGLSSGTYEQYF. CDR3 DNA sequence: TGTGCCAGCAGTTTTCCGTTAGGATTATCTAGCGGGACCTACGAGCAGTACTTC.